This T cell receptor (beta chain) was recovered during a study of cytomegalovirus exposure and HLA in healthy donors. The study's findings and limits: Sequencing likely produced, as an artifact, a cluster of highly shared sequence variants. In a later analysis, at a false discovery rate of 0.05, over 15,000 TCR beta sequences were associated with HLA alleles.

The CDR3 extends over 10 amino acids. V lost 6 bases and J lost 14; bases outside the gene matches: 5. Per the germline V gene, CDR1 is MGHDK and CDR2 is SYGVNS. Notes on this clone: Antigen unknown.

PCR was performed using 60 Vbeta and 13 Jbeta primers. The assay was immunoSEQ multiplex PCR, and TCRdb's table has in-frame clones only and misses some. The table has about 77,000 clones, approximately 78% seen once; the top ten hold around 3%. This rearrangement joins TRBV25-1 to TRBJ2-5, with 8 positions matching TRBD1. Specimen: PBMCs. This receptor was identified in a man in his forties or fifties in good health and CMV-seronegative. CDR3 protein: CASRDRDFYF. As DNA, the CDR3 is TGTGCCAGCAGGGACAGGGATTTTTACTTC.